The 5 T cell receptor beta chains presented below share a single source sample, sequenced in a study of shared clonotypes between healthy human individuals. Using immunoSEQ multiplex PCR, the repertoire was profiled, and TCRdb retains in-frame clones only, with some absent. The sample shows 2.3 million or so clones, approximately 95% of them seen only once. Sequencing input: naive CD4+ T cells from PBMCs. Subset indicated: CD45RA+ positively selected. The receptors stem from a man younger than 35 in good health. Some clones in this sample may be carry-over from other donors' samples.

This rearrangement joins TRBV10-1 to TRBJ2-3, with 8 bases identical to TRBD1. CDR3 length: 19 amino acids. Germline assignment: CDR1 WNHNN and CDR2 SYGVQD (reference sequence). After removal of 8 bases from V and 2 bases from J, the junction contained 21 bases not matched to a gene. The CDR3 bases are TGCGCCAGCTTGACAGGGGCGGGTTCCTTTATTCCCGACACAGATACGCAGTATTTT. Translation gives CASLTGAGSFIPDTDTQYF.

V gene TRBV11-2 combines with J gene TRBJ2-7; TRBD2 matches 8 bases. Germline V gene lookup returns CDR1 SGHAT and CDR2 FQNNGV. The CDR3 is 15 residues long. The V and J ends lost 3 bases and 6 bases, in that order; junction bases with no gene match: 10. This chain's CDR3 is CASSFPTGGPGEQYF. CDR3 sequence (DNA): TGTGCCAGCAGCTTTCCCACGGGAGGGCCCGGCGAGCAGTACTTC.

The chain uses TRBV9 and TRBJ2-2; D gene ambiguous. Germline CDR1 reads SGDLS; CDR2 reads YYNGEE. The CDR3 extends over 15 amino acids. Trimming pared 3 bases from V and 4 bases from J, leaving 13 bases between. The CDR3 DNA reads TGTGCCAGCAGCGATAGTAGTTCTCGCACCGGGGAGCTGTTTTTT. It codes for CASSDSSSRTGELFF.

The chain has TRBV30 and TRBJ1-2; D gene unclear. The germline CDR1 and CDR2 sequences are GTSNPN and SVGIG (reference sequence). The V end lost 0 bases, the J end lost 7 bases, and 9 bases lay between the germline ends. The CDR3 contains 12 residues. CDR3 coding DNA: TGTGCCTGGAGTGTAGAGGCAAGTGGCTACACCTTC. Protein product: CAWSVEASGYTF.

The chain uses TRBV7-9 and TRBJ2-7; D remains unclear. The length of the CDR3 is 14 residues. Germline V lookup: CDR1 SEHNR, CDR2 FQNEAQ (reference sequence). V was clipped by 4 bases and J by 6 bases, with 16 bases between them. The chain's CDR3 is CASSSFPRSLEQYF. CDR3 in DNA: TGTGCCAGCAGCTCCTTTCCCAGATCCCTCGAGCAGTACTTC.